This TCR beta chain was sequenced during a study of cytomegalovirus exposure and HLA in healthy donors (dated by TCRdb to about 2017). In the study overall: According to an earlier analysis of 550 to 700 of the donors, about 179 million T cells yielded over 100 million unique TCR beta sequences and roughly 280 Gb of sequence data. An early release covering more than 500 HLA-typed donors comprised about 290 gigabases of sequencing data and about 90 million unique TCR sequences. The genetic ancestry cluster associated with self-reported Caucasian donors included 81% of the approximately 410 genotyped donors. The study aimed to test whether signatures of past pathogen exposure could be identified by cataloging public T cell receptors. The study used immunosequencing to profile the T cell repertoires of approximately 640 subjects and linked those repertoires to cytomegalovirus serostatus. Besides the first cohort of 500 to 700 subjects, a separate validation cohort made up of some 110 different subjects was used. High-throughput TCR immunosequencing, statistical association of individual TCRs with disease status, and machine learning were combined to predict cytomegalovirus infection status. A later analysis re-examined previously published TCR beta repertoires from roughly 720 donors and added high-resolution HLA genotyping to investigate patterns of TCR occurrence. Rather than drawing on any new phenotypic data, the later analysis identified candidate immune exposures from TCR beta sequences and the way those sequences occurred across donors. An earlier analysis of fewer than 700 of the donors applied high-throughput TCR beta sequencing to assess whether each TCR beta V gene segment acted as functional or pseudogenic. Donor age, sex, ethnicity and CMV serostatus were collected together with the repertoire data. Genome-wide SNP genotypes for about 55% of the 666 donors were used in a later genetic analysis, which treated that subset as a discovery cohort. Every discovery cohort repertoire had been produced on one sequencing platform. HLA typing included class I and class II loci at four-digit resolution. Typing coverage differed by locus: A, B, C, DRB1 and DQB1 were typed in about 629-640 donors, DQA1 in 500 to 550, DPA1 in over 600, and DPB1 in 400 to 490. Roughly 5 DR-DQ haplotypes were handled as single units for association and clustering because linkage in the cohort was strong. Across around 400 genotyped donors of the cohort, an average of about 240,000 unique TCR beta nucleotide sequences per donor were sequenced, and roughly a sixth of those sequences were non-productive.

Beyond this particular receptor, the publication reports: Most CMV-associated TCR beta chains appeared to be HLA-restricted in a later analysis, and the HLA associations seemed to be driven largely by CMV exposure. The sequencing pipeline was judged likely to have produced a cluster of highly shared sequence variants as a technical artifact. In this cohort, only TCR beta chains were sequenced, and detectable features were limited by the absence of alpha or paired-chain data. Approximately 16 rarely observed V segments, including chromosome 9 orphons, were excluded from the earlier analysis of about 500 of the donors because counts were too low. In the study, 150 to 200 TCR beta chains were listed as associated with cytomegalovirus. A later analysis reported that several top co-occurrence clusters appeared linked to parvovirus B19, influenza, CMV and Epstein-Barr virus. The authors suggested that the approach could potentially be extended to other disease states and immunological phenotypes. In a later analysis, the rate of TCR association differed among HLA loci, with DRB1 alleles having the most associated TCRs and HLA-C alleles having the fewest. Compared with the approximately 720-donor mean, donors in an Asian-associated ancestry cluster had fewer N-insertions in productive TCRs, according to a later genetic analysis. Cytomegalovirus status was reported to be diagnosed by the classifier with high specificity and sensitivity in both the original and validation cohorts. A few of the identified cytomegalovirus-associated TCR beta chains were confirmed in vitro to be specific for cytomegalovirus antigens. Strong co-occurrence of HLA alleles, especially DR and DQ, made assigning TCR associations to individual alleles difficult. In a later analysis, HLA-associated TCR beta chains were found to be more clonally expanded and to have lower generation probabilities than equally common non-associated chains. Because HLA typing was unavailable for some donors at each locus, only the typed subset was used in association tests. Immune exposure information for the cohort was limited to CMV serostatus. A further reported finding was that TCR beta sequences accurately predicted the HLA-A and HLA-B alleles for most subjects in the first cohort. Roughly uniform sequencing depth across donors was assumed in presence/absence analyses, although this assumption may not hold. In a later genetic analysis, a missense DCLRE1C variant was associated with V-gene and J-gene trimming of TCR beta chains, and the association was replicated in an independent cohort. A later analysis associated roughly 17,000 TCR beta sequences with specific HLA alleles at a false discovery rate of 0.05. In an earlier analysis of over 550 of the donors, most TCR beta V segments were observed in productive rearrangements about 90% or about 30% of the time, broadly matching IMGT annotations. Linkage disequilibrium might explain the correlated functional status among segregating V segments, but an unknown experimental factor could not be excluded. Most TCR sequences were observed very rarely across donors, whereas some public TCRs were present in many individuals.

To prepare the library, the immunoSEQ multiplex PCR assay was applied. A mixture of 60 forward primers for TCR Vbeta segments and 13 reverse primers for TCR Jbeta segments was used in the multiplex PCR. The CDR3 region of rearranged TCR beta genes was amplified from genomic DNA with a multiplex PCR assay. The Illumina HiSeq System was used to sequence the amplified TCR beta libraries as 87-base-pair reads. Per the authors' processing: In a later analysis, tens of millions of unique TCR beta chains were counted across the 690 or so repertoires, and approximately 11 million of these chains were shared by at least two donors. Raw reads were error-corrected and collapsed into unique sequences with a nearest-neighbor algorithm that merged closely related sequences to remove PCR and sequencing errors. Alignment of CDR3 sequences to IMGT reference sequences was used to assign V, D and J gene segments. Each retained sequence needed at least a six-nucleotide match to both a V gene segment and a J gene segment. Rearrangements were classified as productive when the CDR3 lacked stop codons and remained in frame with V and J, and all other rearrangements were classified as non-productive. CDR3 was defined according to IMGT convention as the region running from the second conserved V-encoded cysteine to the conserved J-encoded phenylalanine. The earlier analysis of 500 to 650 of the donors excluded any sequence lacking an unambiguous match to a single V gene segment. An earlier analysis of around 600 of the donors classified V segments as functional when productive rearrangements were above 56.7% and as segregating when the standard deviation between donors was above 5%. A statistical classification framework was built to diagnose cytomegalovirus status from the catalog of TCR beta chain sequences. In a later analysis, V and J genes were assigned by comparing TCR nucleotide sequences against IMGT/GENE-DB human TR gene sequences. A later analysis assigned CDR3 sequences and most-parsimonious VDJ recombination scenarios with the TCRdist pipeline. A later analysis defined each TCR beta chain by its CDR3 amino acid sequence plus V-gene family, and excluded reads lacking a unique V-gene family. In a later analysis, approximately 590 highly shared, low-generation-probability nucleotide sequences were removed to address suspected cross-contamination and a sequencing artifact. In a later analysis, a clonal expansion index for each public chain was calculated from normalized within-repertoire ranks of inferred template counts. In a later analysis, generation probabilities were computed using a VDJ recombination model fitted to out-of-frame rearrangements, and the results were checked against IGoR. Hypergeometric tests were used in a later analysis to score TCR-TCR, TCR-HLA and TCR-CMV co-occurrence, with a repertoire-size bias correction applied to the TCR pairs. In a later analysis, false discovery rates were estimated by permuting HLA or CMV assignments 20 times. In a later analysis, co-occurring TCRs were grouped using DBSCAN, with TCRdist sequence similarity added in when clustering inside HLA-allele-positive subsets. Co-occurrence clustering excluded repertoires with fewer than 30,000 or more than 120,000 public chains, plus five with anomalous nucleotide sharing. TCRdb provides this immuneACCESS table in a form limited to in-frame rearrangements. Some clones are lacking; in checked studies, under half of them reflect an unresolved V gene, and why the rest are absent is not known. From that table come the V and J calls and clone size; the DNA was used to work out D and trimming. This sample is represented by 100,000 to 150,000 clones; roughly 80% of them were singletons. 6% to 8% of the sample is in the top ten clones.

In total, about 650 healthy bone marrow donors made up the cohort. At the time of sampling, every cohort member was nominally healthy, though immune exposures that went unrecorded were likely present. The donor tested CMV seronegative, placing the donor among the 350 to 400 seronegative members of the cohort. A peripheral blood sample was provided by each donor, and peripheral blood mononuclear cells were used for TCR beta sequencing. The Qiagen DNeasy Blood Extraction Kit was used to extract genomic DNA from the blood cell samples. Remarks on this clone: Its antigen is still unknown. Base qualities were left out, and no much larger clone turns up one base away.

This clonotype was obtained from a male donor in good health and CMV-seronegative. The specimen was PBMCs.

The nucleotide sequence is TGTGCCAGCAGTGTTAAGACACTAGCCAAAAACATTCAGTACTTC. This yields the protein CASSVKTLAKNIQYF. The chain is encoded by TRBV6-1 joined to TRBJ2-4, with the identity of the D gene unclear. Between the V and J ends, shortened by 4 bases and 0 bases respectively, the junction contains 10 bases. The germline V gene provides CDR1 MNHNS and CDR2 SASEGT. The CDR3 numbers 15 residues from cysteine through phenylalanine. Here the CDR3 DNA is all that survives: 45 bases in frame from base 1.